This T cell receptor beta chain is from a study of shared clonotypes between healthy human individuals (TCRdb year 2020). A note on the overall study: The cohort comprised two women and a few men aged 18 to 49 years. For each donor, three plates each were used for CD4 naive and CD4 memory, two plates were used for CD8 naive, and one plate was used for CD8 memory. To estimate repertoire size and how much clonotype sharing occurs between individuals, the study deeply sequenced the blood TCR repertoires of five or six healthy adults. Different laboratories and diverse techniques were used to prepare libraries and sequence TCR repertoires, to increase sequencing depth and limit assay-specific biases. Leukapheresis yielded between about 0.85 and 10 billion PBMCs per donor.

The donors were healthy, HIV-negative adults who had no recently reported acute infections or vaccinations. Every donor was a Caucasian adult living in Nashville, Tennessee, USA. CD4+ T cells were enriched by magnetic negative selection, after which naive cells were positively selected on CD45RA and the negative fraction was taken as the memory subset. Blood was obtained by leukapheresis, after which PBMCs were separated by Ficoll-Histopaque density gradient centrifugation and cryopreserved in liquid nitrogen vapor phase. Analytical flow cytometry was used to check the purity and quantity of each magnetically sorted T cell population. From each sorted fraction, genomic DNA was isolated and quantified by UV absorbance on a Nanodrop 2000c. On the study overall, not on this receptor specifically: Compared with non-shared clonotypes, the clonotypes found in all four sorted-subset donors had higher generation probabilities. Pairwise subsampling indicated that sequencing depth was expected to affect the degree of clonotype sharing among donors. Only blood was sampled, and tissue TCR repertoires likely differ from those in blood. Incomplete sequencing was indicated by rarefaction of sorted-subset datasets, despite the large sequencing depth. Estimated clonotype richness was generally larger for naive than for memory subsets. The small number of donors limited the genetic and exposure-history diversity represented. Across a few donors, approximately 5% of naive CD4, approximately 3.5% of naive CD8, 2% to 2.5% of memory CD4, and approximately 0.4% of memory CD8 clonotypes were shared.

Details on this clone: Its antigen has not been determined. Nothing much larger sits one base from this clone, and base qualities are not available.

The germline V gene gives CDR1 as SGHTA and CDR2 as FQGNSA. Cut back by 4 bases and 0 bases, the V and J ends lie 12 bases apart. The CDR3 runs 15 residues from the cysteine to the phenylalanine. The kept DNA is CDR3 alone, 45 bases in frame from the first base. TCR CDR3 regions were amplified from genomic DNA by multiplex PCR using the deep immunoSEQ assay. Extracted genomic DNA from each cell subset was spread evenly across all wells of several immunoSEQ 96-well plates, with each plate serving as a replicate. For sorted subsets, around 0.2 ug genomic DNA, equal to 30,000 or so T cell genomes, was loaded into each replicate PCR. Purified libraries were quantified with a Qubit 3.0 fluorometer, sized on a Bioanalyzer 2100, and re-quantified with the KAPA Library Quantification kit. A separate single-read 150-cycle Illumina NextSeq 550 flow cell was used to sequence each immunoSEQ 96-well plate. The source study handled its data this way. Because the immunoSEQ output included only junctional sequences and no quality scores, the filtering could not be the same as the filtering used for full-length reads. Sequences were annotated with PyIR, a Python wrapper for IgBLAST v1.9, using IMGT germline references to assign V/J genes and CDR3. Reads were removed for weak V/J assignments (E-value above 1e-6), missing CDR3, stop codons, out-of-frame junctions, or ambiguous translated residues. A V3J clonotype was defined by an identical inferred V gene, J gene, and CDR3 amino acid sequence. Percentage overlap between repertoires was calculated by dividing the number of shared unique clonotypes by the size of the smaller repertoire. Richness of each repertoire was evaluated using RTK rarefaction, the Chao1 estimator, and Recon v2.1 estimates of unobserved clonotypes. Generation probabilities for all TCRbeta clonotypes obtained by the gDNA method from a few donors were computed using OLGA. TCRdb stores this immuneACCESS table with in-frame sequences only. Part of the clones is absent; in the studies checked, under half of the shortfall reflects unresolved V genes, and no reason is known for the rest. V and J calls and clone size follow that table, whereas D and trimming were derived from the DNA. The table for this sample lists around 980,000 clones; approximately 80% of them were counted only once. Of the sample, 0.6% to 0.7% falls within the top ten clones.

The receptor was isolated from a man aged 18 to 30 in good health. Some clones in this sample may be carry-over from other donors' samples. What was sequenced was memory CD4+ T cells from PBMCs. The label giving this sample's cell subset or site can be read as: CD45RA-negative fraction. The sequence is built from TRBV7-2 and TRBJ1-2; no confident D gene assignment can be made. Here the CDR3 is given as CASSSEGTANYGYTF. Read as DNA, the sequence is TGTGCCAGCAGCTCTGAGGGAACCGCTAACTATGGCTACACCTTC.